This is a list of T cell receptor beta chains from one sample in a study of T cell responses to AZD1222 COVID-19 vaccine. TCRdb's copy holds only in-frame clones and misses some; the assay was immunoSEQ multiplex PCR. The sample carries about 140,000 clones, 88% recorded once. This material consisted of peripheral blood, taken on day 0 of AZD1222 vaccination. Receptors originate from an adult in good health. The CDR3 runs from the conserved cysteine through the conserved F or W. A D gene is named only where the DNA matches it firmly. Rows may omit the clone size; those that give it use once, few, many or a size class.

J	V	D	size	CDR3	DNA
TRBJ1-5	TRBV2	-	-	CASSEALVNIGNQPQHF	TGTGCCAGCAGTGAAGCGCTAGTCAATATCGGCAATCAGCCCCAGCATTTT
TRBJ2-2	TRBV6-5	-	-	CASSYPGTGELFF	TGTGCCAGCAGTTACCCCGGGACCGGGGAGCTGTTTTTT
TRBJ2-3	TRBV23-1	TRBD2	-	CASTFLAGEDTQYF	TGCGCCAGCACCTTCCTAGCGGGAGAGGATACGCAGTATTTT
TRBJ2-1	TRBV6-2/TRBV6-3	-	-	CASSLLRSGLYNEQFF	TGTGCCAGCAGCCTACTTAGGTCGGGACTCTACAATGAGCAGTTCTTC
TRBJ2-7	TRBV27	TRBD1	-	CASSLFRTGNSYEQYF	TGTGCCAGCAGTTTATTCAGGACAGGGAATTCGTACGAGCAGTACTTC
TRBJ2-7	TRBV7-2	TRBD1	-	CASSSDRGRYEQYF	TGTGCCAGCAGCTCCGACAGGGGGCGATACGAGCAGTACTTC
TRBJ1-1	TRBV5-1	-	-	CASSLEPGTNTEAFF	TGCGCCAGCAGCTTAGAGCCGGGGACTAACACTGAAGCTTTCTTT
TRBJ1-3	TRBV5-5	-	-	CASSLVIQGTGNTIYF	TGTGCCAGCAGCTTGGTTATCCAGGGAACGGGAAACACCATATATTTT
TRBJ1-1	TRBV29-1	-	-	CSVEGPPEAFF	TGCAGCGTTGAGGGACCCCCTGAAGCTTTCTTT
TRBJ2-7	TRBV6-2/TRBV6-3	TRBD2	-	CASSSLPAGDDEQYF	TGTGCCAGCAGTTCCCTCCCAGCGGGAGACGACGAGCAGTACTTC
TRBJ2-3	TRBV6-5	-	-	CASSSVDTQYF	TGTGCCAGCAGCTCCGTAGATACGCAGTATTTT
TRBJ2-1	TRBV4-2	-	-	CASSRSSSDGNEQFF	TGTGCCAGCAGTCGATCTTCAAGTGACGGAAATGAGCAGTTCTTC
TRBJ1-1	TRBV19	-	-	CASSISGATEAFF	TGTGCCAGTAGTATATCGGGGGCCACTGAAGCTTTCTTT
TRBJ1-2	TRBV5-6	-	-	CASSFGQLIDGYTF	TGTGCCAGCAGCTTTGGACAGCTTATCGATGGCTACACCTTC
TRBJ1-2	TRBV7-2	TRBD1	-	CASSLVGQGAQDGYTF	TGTGCCAGCAGCTTAGTAGGACAGGGGGCGCAGGATGGCTACACCTTC
TRBJ2-1	TRBV4-1	TRBD2	-	CASSSPGGRAHNEQFF	TGCGCCAGCAGCTCCCCCGGCGGGAGGGCCCACAATGAGCAGTTCTTC
TRBJ1-2	TRBV4-2	-	-	CASSHILRPDGYTF	TGTGCCAGCAGCCATATTCTAAGACCCGATGGCTACACCTTC
TRBJ1-2	TRBV4-3	-	-	CASSQDWQGSGYTF	TGCGCCAGCAGCCAAGATTGGCAGGGATCTGGCTACACCTTC
TRBJ1-1	TRBV4-1	TRBD1	once	CASSLGGNRGRFGTEAFF	TGCGCCAGCAGCCTTGGAGGAAACAGGGGGAGGTTCGGCACTGAAGCTTTCTTT
TRBJ1-5	TRBV18	TRBD1	-	CASSPRTGIGMGQPQHF	TGTGCCAGCTCACCACGGACAGGTATCGGGATGGGTCAGCCCCAGCATTTT
TRBJ2-2	TRBV11-2	TRBD2	-	CASSVGAGGTGELFF	TGTGCCAGCAGCGTGGGTGCGGGAGGGACCGGGGAGCTGTTTTTT
TRBJ1-6	TRBV25-1	-	-	CASSNEDPKAPLHF	TGTGCCAGCAGTAACGAAGACCCAAAGGCACCCCTCCACTTT
TRBJ1-1	TRBV5-1	-	-	CASSLGEANTEAFF	TGCGCCAGCAGCTTGGGAGAGGCGAACACTGAAGCTTTCTTT